These 28 T cell receptor beta chains originate from one sample sequenced in a study of blood T cell repertoires in COVID-19. The protocol was immunoSEQ multiplex PCR, while the TCRdb copy is restricted to in-frame clones and leaves out a portion. This table holds 100,000 to 120,000 clones, 65% to 80% found once. The specimen sequenced was peripheral blood. These receptor sequences come from a woman in her sixties or seventies with acute or convalescent COVID-19.

The V gene is TRBV30, the J gene TRBJ1-4, with D possibly TRBD1 on 6 matching bases. CDR1 GTSNPN and CDR2 SVGIG come from the germline V gene (reference sequence). There are 12 residues in the CDR3. V lost 1 base to trimming and J lost 6 bases, with 6 bases between them. The CDR3 DNA reads as TGTGCCTGGAGTGAGGGGGATGAAAAACTGTTTTTT. It specifies CAWSEGDEKLFF.

The genes are TRBV6-4 and TRBJ2-6, with D perhaps TRBD1 (6 bases). This CDR3 spans 15 amino acids. CDR1 is MRHNA and CDR2 is SNTAGT in the germline V gene. Trimming cost V 4 bases and J 0 bases, with 7 bases left between them. The CDR3 DNA reads as TGTGCCAGCAGTGCACAGGGCTCTGGGGCCAACGTCCTGACTTTC. Its translation: CASSAQGSGANVLTF.

The chain uses TRBV3-1 (or the pseudogene TRBV3-2) and TRBJ2-6; D is perhaps TRBD2 (7 bases). Per the germline V gene, CDR1 is LGHDT and CDR2 is YNNKEL (reference sequence). This CDR3 is 20 amino acids long. Between the trimmed V and J ends, which lost 0 bases and 0 bases, there was a span of 18 bases. The CDR3 reads CASSQDSGGRSLSGANVLTF. The CDR3 nucleotides read TGTGCCAGCAGCCAAGATTCCGGGGGGCGTTCGCTCTCTGGGGCCAACGTCCTGACTTTC.

The chain employs TRBV4-2 and TRBJ1-1; D remains ambiguous. This CDR3 spans 13 amino acids. Trimming stripped 7 bases from V and 1 base from J, with 10 bases between. Germline V gene data show CDR1 as LGHNA and CDR2 as YNFKEQ. Written as DNA, the CDR3 is TGTGCCAGCACTGGACTGAAGAACACTGAAGCTTTCTTT. Amino acid sequence: CASTGLKNTEAFF.

This clone was detected once. The V gene is TRBV7-2, the J gene TRBJ2-7; tentative D call: TRBD1 (5 bases). The CDR3 is 14 amino acids. V dropped 5 bases and J dropped 2 bases, with 13 bases sitting between them. Germline lookup yields CDR1 SGHTA and CDR2 FQGNSA. Here the CDR3 reads CASSTRVGPYEQYF. CDR3 sequence (DNA): TGTGCCAGCAGCACCCGGGTGGGGCCCTACGAGCAGTACTTC.

This chain links TRBV6-2 or TRBV6-3 with TRBJ1-2; no reliable D call. The V gene's germline CDR1 is MNHEY and CDR2 SVGEGT. The ends were cut back, 6 bases at V and 2 bases at J, with 10 bases in the middle. The CDR3 contains 13 residues. For the CDR3, the DNA is TGTGCCAGCAGCTTCGTAGAGAACTATGGCTACACCTTC. Translated, it gives CASSFVENYGYTF.

V usage is TRBV27 and J usage is TRBJ2-2, with a possible D match to TRBD1 (6 bases). The CDR3 has 16 amino acids. Deletions cut 5 bases from V and 8 bases from J, with 21 bases between. The germline V gene encodes CDR1 MNHEY and CDR2 SMNVEV (reference sequence). CDR3 amino acids: CASSITGTVGTGELFF. CDR3 DNA: TGTGCCAGCAGTATTACAGGGACCGTTGGGACAGGGGAGCTGTTTTTT.

The chain combines TRBV6-5 with TRBJ2-1; the D gene is possibly TRBD1 (6 bases). The V end lost 4 bases, the J end lost 7 bases, and 17 bases lay between the germline ends. CDR3 size: 15 residues. In germline, CDR1 is MNHEY, CDR2 SVGAGI. The chain's CDR3 is CASSSLGAGWNEQFF. The CDR3 DNA reads TGTGCCAGCAGTTCTCTGGGGGCAGGTTGGAATGAGCAGTTCTTC.

The rearrangement links TRBV6-2 or TRBV6-3 to TRBJ1-6; maybe TRBD1 (6 bases). Germline V gene sequence: CDR1 MNHEY, CDR2 SVGEGT. The CDR3 has 13 residues. V was cut by 0 bases and J by 14 bases, with 11 bases left in between. The CDR3 region has the DNA TGTGCCAGCAGTTACTCCCTCGGACAGACCCTCCACTTT. Translating it yields CASSYSLGQTLHF.

The chain couples TRBV7-9 to TRBJ2-4, with a possible D match to TRBD1 (5 bases). Between the trimmed V and J ends, which lost 0 bases and 6 bases, there was a span of 15 bases. The CDR3 loop spans 16 amino acids. Germline CDR1 and CDR2: SEHNR and FQNEAQ (reference sequence). The CDR3 DNA is TGTGCCAGCAGCTTAGCGAGGTGGGGCATTGGAAACATTCAGTACTTC. It yields the protein CASSLARWGIGNIQYF.

The CDR3 is CASSLSQGAYTEAFF. The CDR3 nucleotides are TGTGCCAGCAGCTTGAGTCAGGGGGCCTACACTGAAGCTTTCTTT. The chain couples TRBV5-5 to TRBJ1-1; 8 bases fit TRBD1. CDR1 is SGHKS, CDR2 YYEKEE, per germline (reference sequence). The J segment lost 3 bases and the V segment lost 1 base, leaving 5 bases of the junction unmatched. The CDR3 is 15 amino acids.

The J gene is TRBJ2-6, the V gene TRBV9; D might be TRBD1 (6 bases). V was cut by 1 base and J by 2 bases, with 13 bases left in between. The CDR3 runs to 17 residues. Germline loops: CDR1 SGDLS, CDR2 YYNGEE. Here the CDR3 DNA reads TGTGCCAGCAGCGTACCTCGCACAGGGACTGGGGCCAACGTCCTGACTTTC. It is translated as CASSVPRTGTGANVLTF.

The chain is built from TRBV3-1 (or the pseudogene TRBV3-2) and TRBJ1-1, with no clear D. Deletions cut 2 bases from V and 10 bases from J, with 8 bases between. CDR1 and CDR2 from the germline V gene are LGHDT and YNNKEL (reference sequence). CDR3 length equals 11 residues. In DNA, the CDR3 is TGTGCCAGCAGCCAATCTCGGGTAGCTTTCTTT. It is translated as CASSQSRVAFF.

The genes are TRBV15 and TRBJ2-7, with 11 nucleotides matching TRBD2. Trimming removed 6 bases from V and 2 bases from J; junction bases left unmatched: 3. This CDR3 has 14 residues. Germline V gene sequence: CDR1 LNHNV, CDR2 YYDKDF (reference sequence). For the CDR3, the DNA is TGTGCCACCAGGACTAGCGGGGCCACCTACGAGCAGTACTTC. This translates into CATRTSGATYEQYF.

The V gene is TRBV6-5, the J gene TRBJ2-1; 7 positions match TRBD2. The CDR3 extends over 13 amino acids. V lost 5 bases and J lost 9; bases outside the gene matches: 7. Germline CDR1 and CDR2: MNHEY and SVGAGI. As DNA, the CDR3 is TGTGCCAGCAGTCTCTGGAGCGGGGCTGAGCAGTTCTTC. Its translation is CASSLWSGAEQFF.

This clone occurred a few times. The V and J genes are TRBV4-3 and TRBJ2-7; D remains ambiguous. The CDR3 totals 14 residues. CDR1 and CDR2 from the germline V gene are LGHNA and YSLEER. Trimming took 0 bases from V and 2 from J, leaving 8 bases between them. CDR3 region: CASSQDQQTYEQYF. Written as DNA, the CDR3 is TGCGCCAGCAGCCAAGACCAACAGACCTACGAGCAGTACTTC.

The chain couples TRBV28 to TRBJ2-7; D perhaps matches TRBD1 (6 bases). Trimming took off 8 bases at V and 7 bases at J, with 15 bases between the two ends. This CDR3 spans 12 amino acids. CDR1 MDHEN and CDR2 SYDVKM come from the germline V gene. As DNA, the CDR3 is TGTGCCAGCCGGGACACCTCCTGGGAGCAGTACTTC. It encodes CASRDTSWEQYF.

V is TRBV7-2 and J is TRBJ1-5; TRBD1 is a possible D gene (6 bases). The germline gives CDR1 SGHTA, CDR2 FQGNSA. The CDR3 length is 16 residues. Deletions cut 2 bases from V and 5 bases from J, with 16 bases between. The CDR3 protein is CASSLMRQGSHQPQHF. DNA for the CDR3: TGTGCCAGCAGCTTAATGCGCCAGGGGTCGCATCAGCCCCAGCATTTT.

The V call is TRBV2, the J call TRBJ2-3; D possibly corresponds to TRBD1 (5 bases). The CDR3 has 15 residues. V lost 3 bases, J lost 4 bases, and 14 bases lay in between. Germline loops: CDR1 SNHLY, CDR2 FYNNEI. The CDR3 spells CASSDSRVLADTQYF. The CDR3 nucleotides are TGTGCCAGCAGTGATTCCAGGGTACTGGCAGATACGCAGTATTTT.

This clone was picked up one time. The rearrangement joins TRBV11-2 to TRBJ2-2; possible D gene TRBD1, 6 bases. Looked up from germline, CDR1 is SGHAT and CDR2 is FQNNGV. This CDR3 contains 15 residues. V lost 6 bases and J lost 2, with 13 bases in between. Here the CDR3 DNA reads TGTGCCAGCAGTATAACGGACAGCAACACCGGGGAGCTGTTTTTT. Translated, it gives CASSITDSNTGELFF.

This clone was seen at least ten times. The chain uses TRBV10-3 and TRBJ2-7; 10 bases fit TRBD1. Germline loops: CDR1 ENHRY, CDR2 SYGVKD. Trimming cost V 5 bases and J 2 bases; bases outside gene matches: 3. This CDR3 is 14 amino acids long. CDR3 bases: TGTGCCATCAGTCCCGGGACAGGGGCCTACGAGCAGTACTTC. It yields the protein CAISPGTGAYEQYF.

The chain uses TRBV19 and TRBJ2-1; 10 bases match TRBD2. Unmatched junction bases numbered 16, after V lost 5 bases and J lost 9 bases. The CDR3 has 17 residues. In germline, CDR1 is LNHDA, CDR2 SQIVND (reference sequence). CDR3 loop: CASSPRGSGGLEREQFF. The CDR3 region has the DNA TGTGCCAGTAGTCCTCGCGGTAGCGGGGGGCTAGAGCGTGAGCAGTTCTTC.

The chain has TRBV27 and TRBJ1-3, with D perhaps matching TRBD1 (5 bases). Trimming cost V 6 bases and J 4 bases, with 19 bases left between them. CDR3 size: 16 residues. Germline V lookup: CDR1 MNHEY, CDR2 SMNVEV (reference sequence). The DNA for the CDR3 is TGTGCCAGCAGACCCGATTTGGCAGGGAGGGGAAACACCATATATTTT. This encodes CASRPDLAGRGNTIYF.

The chain couples TRBV30 to TRBJ1-1; D is perhaps TRBD1 (5 bases). In germline, CDR1 is GTSNPN, CDR2 SVGIG (reference sequence). The CDR3 is 14 amino acids. V was pared by 1 base and J by 0 bases, with 9 bases between. The CDR3 sequence is CAWSATTVNTEAFF. The CDR3 nucleotides read TGTGCCTGGAGTGCAACGACAGTGAACACTGAAGCTTTCTTT.

Only a few counts were recorded for this clone. CDR3 in amino acids: CSVETSRGQEQYF. CDR3 DNA sequence: TGCAGCGTCGAGACTAGTAGGGGGCAAGAGCAGTACTTC. This chain links TRBV29-1 with TRBJ2-7; D is perhaps TRBD1 (7 bases). V gave up 6 bases and J gave up 7 bases, with 19 bases separating them. Per the germline V gene, CDR1 is SQVTM and CDR2 is ANQGSEA. CDR3 length: 13 amino acids.

This chain joins TRBV19 and TRBJ1-2, with 7 bases fitting TRBD1. CDR3 size: 13 residues. V lost 10 bases to trimming and J lost 6 bases; unmatched junction nucleotides: 11. The germline gives CDR1 LNHDA, CDR2 SQIVND (reference sequence). CDR3 DNA: TGTGCCATACATGGTGGCAGGGGGAATGGCTACACCTTC. Protein product: CAIHGGRGNGYTF.

V gene TRBV7-9 combines with J gene TRBJ1-5, with D possibly being TRBD1 (6 bases). This CDR3 is built from 14 residues. The germline gives CDR1 SEHNR, CDR2 FQNEAQ (reference sequence). V shed 5 bases and J shed 7 bases, with 15 bases lying between them. The CDR3 bases are TGTGCCAGCAGCCTGGACAGAGTAGGACAGCCCCAGCATTTT. This codes for CASSLDRVGQPQHF.

This chain uses TRBV7-3 with TRBJ1-5; D remains unclear. V dropped 3 bases and J dropped 3 bases, with 6 bases sitting between them. The CDR3 is made up of 13 amino acids. Germline CDR1 is SGHTA and CDR2 is FQGTGA. The CDR3 sequence is CASSLRFNQPQHF. The DNA of the CDR3 is TGTGCCAGCAGCTTGAGGTTCAATCAGCCCCAGCATTTT.